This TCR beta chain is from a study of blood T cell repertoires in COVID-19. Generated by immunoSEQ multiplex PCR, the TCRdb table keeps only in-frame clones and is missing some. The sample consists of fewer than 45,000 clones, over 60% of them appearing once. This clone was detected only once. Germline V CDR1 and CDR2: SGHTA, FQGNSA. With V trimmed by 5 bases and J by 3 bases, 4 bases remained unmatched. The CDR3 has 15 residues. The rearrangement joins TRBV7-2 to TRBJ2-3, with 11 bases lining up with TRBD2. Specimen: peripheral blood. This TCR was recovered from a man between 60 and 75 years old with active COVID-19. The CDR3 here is CASSTGTSGTDTQYF. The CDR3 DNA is TGTGCCAGCAGCACCGGGACTAGCGGAACAGATACGCAGTATTTT.